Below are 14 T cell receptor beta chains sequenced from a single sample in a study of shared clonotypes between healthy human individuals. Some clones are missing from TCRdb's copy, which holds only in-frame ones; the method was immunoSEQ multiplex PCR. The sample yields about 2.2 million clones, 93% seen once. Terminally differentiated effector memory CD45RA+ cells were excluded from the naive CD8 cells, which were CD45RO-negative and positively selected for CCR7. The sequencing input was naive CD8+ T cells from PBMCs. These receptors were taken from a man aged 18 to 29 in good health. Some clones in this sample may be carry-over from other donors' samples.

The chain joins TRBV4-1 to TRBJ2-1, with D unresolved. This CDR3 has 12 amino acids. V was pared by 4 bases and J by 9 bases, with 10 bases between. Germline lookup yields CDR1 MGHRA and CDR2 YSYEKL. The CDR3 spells CASSPASAEQFF. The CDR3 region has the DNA TGCGCCAGCAGCCCGGCATCAGCTGAGCAGTTCTTC.

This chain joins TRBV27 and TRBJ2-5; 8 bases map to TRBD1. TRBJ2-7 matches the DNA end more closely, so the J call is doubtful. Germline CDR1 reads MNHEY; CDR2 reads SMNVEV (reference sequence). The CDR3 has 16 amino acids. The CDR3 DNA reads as TGTGCCAGCAGTCTACCTGGGACAGGACTAACCTACGAGCAGTACTTC. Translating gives CASSLPGTGLTYEQYF.

Here the CDR3 reads CASSEWLGKREYF. For the CDR3, the DNA is TGTGCCAGCAGTGAATGGTTGGGAAAGAGAGAGTACTTC. The V gene is TRBV6-1, the J gene TRBJ2-7; D is uncertain. The CDR3 consists of 13 residues. V was shortened by 2 bases and J by 11 bases, with 16 bases between the two germline ends. The V gene's germline CDR1 is MNHNS and CDR2 SASEGT.

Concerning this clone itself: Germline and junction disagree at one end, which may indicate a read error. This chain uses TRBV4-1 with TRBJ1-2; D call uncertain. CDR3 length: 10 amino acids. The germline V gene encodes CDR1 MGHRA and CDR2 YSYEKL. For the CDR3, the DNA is TGCGCCAGCAGCCAAGGCGACATCCTCTTC. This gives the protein CASSQGDILF.

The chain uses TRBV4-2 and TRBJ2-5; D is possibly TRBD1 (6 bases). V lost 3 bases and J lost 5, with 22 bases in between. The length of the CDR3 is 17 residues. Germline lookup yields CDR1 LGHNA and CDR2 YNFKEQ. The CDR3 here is CASSHSWGLMVVETQYF. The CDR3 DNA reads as TGTGCCAGCAGCCACTCCTGGGGGCTTATGGTTGTGGAGACCCAGTACTTC.

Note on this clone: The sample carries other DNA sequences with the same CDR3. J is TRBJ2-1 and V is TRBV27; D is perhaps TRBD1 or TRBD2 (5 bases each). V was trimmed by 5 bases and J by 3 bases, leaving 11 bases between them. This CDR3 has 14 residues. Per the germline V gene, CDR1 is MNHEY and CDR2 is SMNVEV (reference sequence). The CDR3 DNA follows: TGTGCCAGCAGTCCCGGGACCCTCTACAATGAGCAGTTCTTC. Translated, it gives CASSPGTLYNEQFF.

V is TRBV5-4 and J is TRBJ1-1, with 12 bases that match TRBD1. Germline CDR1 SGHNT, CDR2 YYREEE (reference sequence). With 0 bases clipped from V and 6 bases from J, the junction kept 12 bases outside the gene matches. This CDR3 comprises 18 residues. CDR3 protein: CASSLEGTGGRGGPEAFF. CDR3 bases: TGTGCCAGCAGCTTGGAGGGGACAGGGGGCAGAGGGGGCCCTGAAGCTTTCTTT.

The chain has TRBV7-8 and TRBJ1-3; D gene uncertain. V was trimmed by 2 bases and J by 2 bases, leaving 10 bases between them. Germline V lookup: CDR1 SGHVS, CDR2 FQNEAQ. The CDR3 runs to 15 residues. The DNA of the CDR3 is TGTGCCAGCAGCTTATCGGGGTACGCTGGAAACACCATATATTTT. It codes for CASSLSGYAGNTIYF.

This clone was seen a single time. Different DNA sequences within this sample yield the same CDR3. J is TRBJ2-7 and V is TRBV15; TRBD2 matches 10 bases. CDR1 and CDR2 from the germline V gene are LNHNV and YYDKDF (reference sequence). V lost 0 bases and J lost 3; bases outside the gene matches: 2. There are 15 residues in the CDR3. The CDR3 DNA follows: TGTGCCACCAGCAGAGAACGGACTAGCGGCTACGAGCAGTACTTC. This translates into CATSRERTSGYEQYF. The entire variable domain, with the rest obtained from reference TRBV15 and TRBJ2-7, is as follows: DAMVIQNPRYQVTQFGKPVTLSCSQTLNHNVMYWYQQKSSQAPKLLFHYYDKDFNNEADTPDNFQSRRPNTSFCFLDIRSPGLGDTAMYLCATSRERTSGYEQYFGPGTRLTVT.

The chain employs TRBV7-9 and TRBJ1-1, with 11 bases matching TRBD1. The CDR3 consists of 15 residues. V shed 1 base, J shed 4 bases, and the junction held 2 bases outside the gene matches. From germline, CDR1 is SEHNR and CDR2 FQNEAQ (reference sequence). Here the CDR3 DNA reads TGTGCCAGCAGCTTAGTCGGGACAGGGGGCACTGAAGCTTTCTTT. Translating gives CASSLVGTGGTEAFF. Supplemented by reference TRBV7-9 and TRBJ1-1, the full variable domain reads DTGVSQNPRHKITKRGQNVTFRCDPISEHNRLYWYRQTLGQGPEFLTYFQNEAQLEKSRLLSDRFSAERPKGSFSTLEIQRTEQGDSAMYLCASSLVGTGGTEAFFGQGTRLTVV.

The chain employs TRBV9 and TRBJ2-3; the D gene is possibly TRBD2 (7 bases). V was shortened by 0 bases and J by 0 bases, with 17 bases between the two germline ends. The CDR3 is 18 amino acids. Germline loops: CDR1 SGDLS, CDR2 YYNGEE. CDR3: CASSVGGGLAVSTDTQYF. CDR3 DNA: TGTGCCAGCAGCGTAGGAGGGGGGCTAGCGGTTAGCACAGATACGCAGTATTTT.

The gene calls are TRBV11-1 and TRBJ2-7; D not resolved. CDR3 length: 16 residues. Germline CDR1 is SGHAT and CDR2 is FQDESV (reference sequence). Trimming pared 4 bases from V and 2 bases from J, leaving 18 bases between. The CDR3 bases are TGTGCCAGCAGCTCTCCCCCCGGGCTTCAGCCCTACGAGCAGTACTTC. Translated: CASSSPPGLQPYEQYF.

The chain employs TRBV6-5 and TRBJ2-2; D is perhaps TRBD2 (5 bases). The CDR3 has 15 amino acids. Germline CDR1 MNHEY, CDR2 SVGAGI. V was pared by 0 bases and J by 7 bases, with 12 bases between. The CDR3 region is CASSYSDGGSGELFF. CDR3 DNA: TGTGCCAGCAGTTACTCGGACGGTGGGAGCGGGGAGCTGTTTTTT.

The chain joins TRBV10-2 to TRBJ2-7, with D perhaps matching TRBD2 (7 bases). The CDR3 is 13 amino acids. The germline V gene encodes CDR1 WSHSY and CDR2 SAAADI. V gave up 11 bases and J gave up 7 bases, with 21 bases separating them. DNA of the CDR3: TGCGCCTCCAGGGGCCGAAACGGGAGGGAGCAGTACTTC. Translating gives CASRGRNGREQYF.